This TCR beta chain was obtained from a study of early stage breast cancer tumors. The CDR3 length is 12 residues. CDR1 and CDR2 (germline): MDHEN, SYDVKM. Trimming at V came to 5 bases and at J to 5 bases, leaving 3 bases not matched to a gene. As to this clone: No antigen is known for it.

Notes on the study in general: In about 90% of the 16 patients, blood comparison separated tumor from normal breast.

Sequencing was performed with immunoSEQ multiplex PCR; in TCRdb, only in-frame clones are kept and a portion is missing. Found here are roughly 25,000 clones, about 70% of them singletons; the top ten hold around 9.4%. The TCR sequence derives from a person between 60 and 70 years old with breast cancer. The sample comprised breast tumor tissue. The V call is TRBV28, the J call TRBJ2-7; 7 nucleotides agree with TRBD1. Written as DNA, the CDR3 is TGTGCCAGCAGTGAAACAGGGGACGAGCAGTACTTC. Translation: CASSETGDEQYF.